Shown below are 15 T cell receptor beta chains from a single sample sequenced in a study of blood T cell repertoires in COVID-19. Sequencing used immunoSEQ multiplex PCR; TCRdb keeps in-frame clones, though not all of them. The sample lists under 300,000 clones; approximately 80% were seen once. Material for sequencing was peripheral blood. The receptor source for this set is a man aged 30 to 45 who had recovered from COVID-19.

This clone has more than one count but fewer than ten. The V call is TRBV19, the J call TRBJ1-6; no clear D. CDR1 and CDR2 (germline): LNHDA, SQIVND (reference sequence). Trimming left V 5 bases short and J 7 bases short, with 9 bases between. The CDR3 extends over 13 amino acids. This chain's CDR3 is CASSSQTNSPLHF. DNA of the CDR3: TGTGCCAGTAGTTCACAGACGAATTCACCCCTCCACTTT.

Comment on this clone: The sample holds other DNA sequences that translate to the same CDR3. Written as DNA, the CDR3 is TGTGCCAGCAGTTTGGGGAGGGAAGAGACCCAGTACTTC. It is translated as CASSLGREETQYF. The chain joins TRBV28 to TRBJ2-5; 7 bases map to TRBD2. Per germline, CDR1 MDHEN and CDR2 SYDVKM. The V gene end was trimmed by 3 bases and the J gene end by 3 bases; junction bases not matched to a gene: 1. The CDR3 runs 13 residues.

This clone was picked up one time. This chain uses TRBV11-2 with TRBJ1-6, with 7 bases lining up with TRBD1. The CDR3 is 17 amino acids. The junction had 9 bases not matched to a gene; V was cut back by 0 bases and J by 7 bases. CDR1 SGHAT and CDR2 FQNNGV come from the germline V gene. This CDR3 reads CASSLDRGTVLNSPLHF. CDR3 coding DNA: TGTGCCAGCAGCTTAGATCGCGGGACAGTGCTAAATTCACCCCTCCACTTT.

This rearrangement joins TRBV4-1 to TRBJ2-7; possible D gene TRBD1, 6 bases. CDR1 and CDR2 from the germline V gene are MGHRA and YSYEKL. The CDR3 has 16 amino acids. Between the trimmed V and J ends, which lost 2 bases and 0 bases, there was a span of 14 bases. CDR3 sequence reads: CASSQLRQENSYEQYF. The CDR3 region has the DNA TGCGCCAGCAGCCAACTCCGACAGGAAAACTCCTACGAGCAGTACTTC.

The chain is built from TRBV3-1 (or the pseudogene TRBV3-2) and TRBJ2-1; 9 positions agree with TRBD2. Germline values: CDR1 LGHDT, CDR2 YNNKEL (reference sequence). With V trimmed by 6 bases and J by 4 bases, 4 bases remained unmatched. The CDR3 has 14 amino acids. This CDR3 is CASSLLAGYNEQFF. The CDR3 DNA reads as TGTGCCAGCAGTCTCCTAGCGGGGTACAATGAGCAGTTCTTC.

J is TRBJ1-2 and V is TRBV9; 10 positions match TRBD1. V was pared by 4 bases and J by 4 bases, with 7 bases of the junction left unmatched. In germline, CDR1 is SGDLS, CDR2 YYNGEE. The CDR3 consists of 15 residues. CDR3 in amino acids: CASSLWTGGVYGYTF. For the CDR3, the DNA is TGTGCCAGCAGCCTTTGGACAGGGGGAGTCTATGGCTACACCTTC.

The chain couples TRBV27 to TRBJ1-2, with 9 positions matching TRBD1. Per the germline V gene, CDR1 is MNHEY and CDR2 is SMNVEV (reference sequence). The CDR3 runs to 13 residues. The V and J ends lost 8 bases and 4 bases, in that order; junction bases with no gene match: 5. The CDR3 DNA reads as TGTGCCAGCCGGGACAGGGCGGCCTATGGCTACACCTTC. It translates to CASRDRAAYGYTF.

The chain has TRBV6-5 and TRBJ2-2, with 9 positions matching TRBD1. CDR1 and CDR2 from the germline V gene are MNHEY and SVGAGI. Losses at the gene ends were 6 bases for V and 5 bases for J; bases not matched to a gene: 7. This CDR3 is 15 amino acids long. CDR3 DNA: TGTGCCAGCAGCCAAGGGACAGGGAGTACCGGGGAGCTGTTTTTT. This codes for CASSQGTGSTGELFF.

V is TRBV18 and J is TRBJ1-2; 8 nucleotides agree with TRBD1. Unmatched junction bases numbered 9, after V lost 3 bases and J lost 6 bases. Germline values: CDR1 KGHSH, CDR2 LQKENI. The CDR3 has 15 residues. CDR3 protein: CASSPSQATGDGYTF. The CDR3 DNA is TGTGCCAGCTCACCCTCCCAGGCGACAGGGGATGGCTACACCTTC.

The chain has TRBV6-5 and TRBJ2-5, with a weak D call TRBD2 (7 bases). The CDR3 runs to 13 residues. Germline V gene data show CDR1 as MNHEY and CDR2 as SVGAGI. V shed 8 bases and J shed 1 base, with 11 bases lying between them. CDR3 sequence: CASGAGAQETQYF. As DNA, the CDR3 is TGTGCCAGCGGGGCGGGGGCCCAAGAGACCCAGTACTTC.

The chain links TRBV7-8 to TRBJ2-5, with 7 bases matching TRBD2. After removal of 5 bases from V and 1 base from J, the junction contained 10 bases not matched to a gene. Germline V gene lookup returns CDR1 SGHVS and CDR2 FQNEAQ. The CDR3 runs 16 residues. The CDR3 protein is CASSLRAGYSQETQYF. The CDR3 coding sequence is TGTGCCAGCAGCCTTAGAGCGGGGTACTCCCAAGAGACCCAGTACTTC.

The V and J genes are TRBV10-3 and TRBJ1-5; D perhaps matches TRBD1 (6 bases). The germline gives CDR1 ENHRY, CDR2 SYGVKD. CDR3 length: 15 amino acids. V lost 3 bases, J lost 0 bases, and 9 bases lay in between. The CDR3 DNA sequence: TGTGCCATCAGTGAAGAAGGGGGTAGCAATCAGCCCCAGCATTTT. It yields the protein CAISEEGGSNQPQHF.

This rearrangement joins TRBV10-3 to TRBJ1-1; 7 bases are shared with TRBD1. J was trimmed by 7 bases and V by 2 bases; bases with no gene match: 7. The CDR3 is made up of 14 amino acids. In germline, CDR1 is ENHRY, CDR2 SYGVKD. Here the CDR3 reads CAISELKGQYEAFF. CDR3 DNA sequence: TGTGCCATCAGTGAGCTAAAGGGACAGTATGAAGCTTTCTTT.

The rearrangement uses TRBV29-1 and TRBJ1-1; perhaps TRBD1 as D (6 bases). This CDR3 spans 12 amino acids. With 6 bases removed from V and 4 bases from J, the gap between germline ends came to 12 bases. Germline assignment: CDR1 SQVTM and CDR2 ANQGSEA. In DNA, the CDR3 is TGCAGCGTCGGGGTGGGGGCCACTGAAGCTTTCTTT. This encodes CSVGVGATEAFF.

In its sample, this clone was seen a few times. The chain employs TRBV2 and TRBJ1-5; D is possibly TRBD1 (6 bases). CDR1 is SNHLY and CDR2 is FYNNEI in the germline V gene. This CDR3 has 14 amino acids. V was cut by 6 bases and J by 4 bases, with 13 bases left in between. CDR3 in amino acids: CASSLNRENQPQHF. In nucleotides, the CDR3 is TGTGCCAGCAGCTTAAACAGGGAGAATCAGCCCCAGCATTTT.